The 2 T cell receptor beta chains below come from one sample, sequenced in a study of PD-L1 blockade in urothelial cancer. The time point was: pretreatment peripheral blood. Sequencing was performed with immunoSEQ multiplex PCR; in TCRdb, only in-frame clones are kept and a portion is missing. Of 45,000 or so clones listed, approximately 78% were seen once; the top ten hold around 1.5%. Sample: PBMCs, taken around atezolizumab (anti-PD-L1) treatment. These receptors came from a man aged 50 or older with urothelial cancer.

A single count supports this clone. CDR3 sequence: CTSNYFSNQPQHF. The CDR3, as DNA: TGCACCAGCAACTATTTCAGCAATCAGCCCCAGCATTTT. This rearrangement joins TRBV1 to TRBJ1-5. TRBV1 is recorded as a pseudogene. The CDR3 runs 13 residues.

This rearrangement joins TRBV4-1 to TRBJ1-4, with 7 positions matching TRBD1. The V gene's germline CDR1 is MGHRA and CDR2 YSYEKL. The V gene end was trimmed by 0 bases and the J gene end by 1 base; junction bases not matched to a gene: 11. The CDR3 contains 19 residues. CDR3 coding DNA: TGCGCCAGCAGCCAAGATCAGGGGAAGGGGGCGGTAACTAATGAAAAACTGTTTTTT. Protein product: CASSQDQGKGAVTNEKLFF.